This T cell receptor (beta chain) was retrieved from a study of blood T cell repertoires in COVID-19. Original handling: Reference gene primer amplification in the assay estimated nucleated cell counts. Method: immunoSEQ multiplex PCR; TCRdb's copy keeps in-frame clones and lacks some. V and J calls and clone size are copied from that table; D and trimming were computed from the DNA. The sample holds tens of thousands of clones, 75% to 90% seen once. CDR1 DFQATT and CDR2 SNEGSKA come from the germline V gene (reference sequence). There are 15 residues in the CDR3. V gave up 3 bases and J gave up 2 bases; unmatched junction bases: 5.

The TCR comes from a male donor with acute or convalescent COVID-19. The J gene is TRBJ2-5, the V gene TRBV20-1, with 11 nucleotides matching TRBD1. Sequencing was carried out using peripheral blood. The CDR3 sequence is CSASGQGALQETQYF. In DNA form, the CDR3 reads TGCAGTGCTAGTGGACAGGGGGCCTTACAAGAGACCCAGTACTTC.